The 3 T cell receptor beta chains listed next were all sequenced from one sample in a study of cytomegalovirus exposure and HLA in healthy donors. Using immunoSEQ multiplex PCR, the repertoire was profiled, and TCRdb retains in-frame clones only, with some absent. Among fewer than 200,000 clones listed, 85% to 90% were seen once. Sequenced: PBMCs. The receptor source for this set is a man between 18 and 29 years old in good health and CMV-seropositive.

The chain has TRBV14 and TRBJ2-1, with unresolved D. The CDR3 extends over 16 amino acids. Trimming cost V 5 bases and J 2 bases, with 16 bases left between them. Germline CDR1 and CDR2: SGHDN and FVKESK. CDR3 amino acids: CASSYNQRTPYNEQFF. The CDR3 DNA reads TGTGCCAGCAGCTACAACCAGCGAACCCCCTACAATGAGCAGTTCTTC.

The chain couples TRBV15 to TRBJ2-1; TRBD1 aligns across 7 bases. From germline, CDR1 is LNHNV and CDR2 YYDKDF (reference sequence). Trimming cost V 0 bases and J 13 bases; bases outside gene matches: 6. This CDR3 comprises 13 residues. This CDR3 is CATSRERDSAQFF. The CDR3 nucleotides are TGTGCCACCAGCAGAGAAAGGGACAGCGCCCAGTTCTTC.

The chain carries TRBV5-1 and TRBJ2-7; maybe TRBD1 (6 bases). Germline V CDR1 and CDR2: SGHRS, YFSETQ. V was cut by 2 bases and J by 2 bases, with 11 bases left in between. This CDR3 contains 14 residues. The CDR3 reads CASSLMGTTYEQYF. CDR3 nucleotide sequence: TGCGCCAGCAGCTTAATGGGGACAACCTACGAGCAGTACTTC.